These 9 T cell receptor beta chains originate from one sample sequenced in a study of blood T cell repertoires in COVID-19. Data came from immunoSEQ multiplex PCR; TCRdb stores just in-frame clones and leaves some out. The sample has about 230,000 clones, approximately 80% seen once. Material: peripheral blood. The receptor set was obtained from a middle-aged man with acute or convalescent COVID-19.

The chain links TRBV7-2 to TRBJ1-3, with 8 bases matching TRBD1. Germline CDR1 reads SGHTA; CDR2 reads FQGNSA. The V segment lost 0 bases and the J segment 11 bases; nucleotides outside the gene matches: 3. This CDR3 has 13 amino acids. The CDR3 loop is CASSLATGASIYF. The CDR3 nucleotides are TGTGCCAGCAGCTTAGCGACAGGGGCCTCCATATATTTT.

The chain carries TRBV9 and TRBJ1-1; perhaps TRBD1 as D (5 bases). Germline CDR1 reads SGDLS; CDR2 reads YYNGEE. Trimming shortened V by 0 bases and J by 7 bases, and 16 bases separated the two germline ends. This CDR3 spans 15 amino acids. The CDR3 loop is CASSVVTSHRNEAFF. CDR3 coding DNA: TGTGCCAGCAGCGTAGTGACATCTCACAGGAATGAAGCTTTCTTT. The full variable domain, completed using reference TRBV9 and TRBJ1-1, is DSGVTQTPKHLITATGQRVTLRCSPRSGDLSVYWYQQSLDQGLQFLIQYYNGEERAKGNILERFSAQQFPDLHSELNLSSLELGDSALYFCASSVVTSHRNEAFFGQGTRLTVV.

CDR3 in amino acids: CASSSEQGAFPPDTEAFF. Here the CDR3 DNA reads TGTGCCAGCAGCTCAGAACAGGGGGCGTTCCCCCCGGACACTGAAGCTTTCTTT. This chain uses TRBV5-8 with TRBJ1-1, with TRBD1 identical over 9 bases. The CDR3 runs 18 residues. The ends lost 3 bases at V and 3 bases at J; junction bases unmatched: 15. The germline CDR1 and CDR2 sequences are SGHTS and YDEGEE.

The chain joins TRBV29-1 to TRBJ2-3, with 8 nucleotides matching TRBD1. Germline V gives CDR1 SQVTM, CDR2 ANQGSEA. V shed 4 bases, J shed 5 bases, and the junction held 8 bases outside the gene matches. This CDR3 is 14 amino acids long. CDR3 coding DNA: TGCAGCGTTGGGGCAACTACAGGGGGAGATACGCAGTATTTT. Residues: CSVGATTGGDTQYF.

This chain links TRBV7-6 with TRBJ1-1, with a tentative D call TRBD1 (5 bases). V was shortened by 2 bases and J by 0 bases, with 19 bases between the two germline ends. The CDR3 spans 18 residues. Germline CDR1 reads SGHVS; CDR2 reads FNYEAQ. DNA of the CDR3: TGTGCCAGCAGCTTATCCCCAAAAGGAACAGGAATGAACACTGAAGCTTTCTTT. Its protein product is CASSLSPKGTGMNTEAFF. Full variable domain (missing parts from reference TRBV7-6 and TRBJ1-1): GAGVSQSPRYKVTKRGQDVALRCDPISGHVSLYWYRQALGQGPEFLTYFNYEAQQDKSGLPNDRFSAERPEGSISTLTIQRTEQRDSAMYRCASSLSPKGTGMNTEAFFGQGTRLTVV.

This clone showed up just once. This rearrangement joins TRBV7-9 to TRBJ2-7, with D tentatively TRBD2 (6 bases). This CDR3 contains 14 residues. Trimming took 6 bases from V and 5 from J, leaving 17 bases between them. Per the germline V gene, CDR1 is SEHNR and CDR2 is FQNEAQ (reference sequence). The CDR3 DNA sequence: TGTGCCAGCAGTGGGGGGACTGTAATCAACGAGCAGTACTTC. Its translation: CASSGGTVINEQYF. Variable domain in full (rest from reference TRBV7-9 and TRBJ2-7): DTGVSQNPRHKITKRGQNVTFRCDPISEHNRLYWYRQTLGQGPEFLTYFQNEAQLEKSRLLSDRFSAERPKGSFSTLEIQRTEQGDSAMYLCASSGGTVINEQYFGPGTRLTVT.

The rearrangement joins TRBV5-6 to TRBJ2-1, with TRBD1 identical over 10 bases. This CDR3 is 15 amino acids long. Per germline, CDR1 SGHDT and CDR2 YYEEEE. Losses at the gene ends were 2 bases for V and 5 bases for J; bases not matched to a gene: 4. For the CDR3, the DNA is TGTGCCAGCAGCTTCGGGACAGGGGAGGACAATGAGCAGTTCTTC. As protein: CASSFGTGEDNEQFF.

This clone was seen a few times. The V call is TRBV11-1, the J call TRBJ1-2; the D gene is possibly TRBD1 (5 bases). The length of the CDR3 is 12 residues. CDR1 is SGHAT and CDR2 is FQDESV in the germline V gene (reference sequence). The germline V and J ends were trimmed by 4 bases and 8 bases, with 11 bases remaining between them. The CDR3 nucleotides read TGTGCCAGCAGCTCAACAGGTACCGGCTACACCTTC. Translated: CASSSTGTGYTF.

This chain links TRBV7-9 with TRBJ2-1, with D possibly TRBD2 on 6 matching bases. Germline V gene lookup returns CDR1 SEHNR and CDR2 FQNEAQ (reference sequence). The CDR3 totals 14 residues. The V and J ends lost 6 bases and 6 bases respectively, with 15 bases between them. CDR3 loop: CASSPGTLRNEQFF. The CDR3, as DNA: TGTGCCAGCAGTCCCGGGACTCTCCGCAATGAGCAGTTCTTC.